This T cell receptor beta chain was captured by sequencing in a study of blood T cell repertoires in COVID-19. Study-wide context: The United States, Italy and Spain provided the acute and convalescent COVID-19 samples. PBMCs, B-cell-depleted T cells, or T cells were the source of the cDNA or gDNA that made up the material.

Original methodology: Amplification from reference gene primers served as the basis for estimated nucleated cell counts. Here immunoSEQ multiplex PCR was the method, and the copy in TCRdb shows in-frame clones only, minus some. Clonal size and the V and J genes are those of that table, whereas D and trimming came from the DNA. The sample lists approximately 100,000 clones, around 85% occurring once. This CDR3 region has 15 residues. V was cut by 4 bases and J by 2 bases, with 15 bases left in between. Germline assignment: CDR1 LNHDA and CDR2 SQIVND (reference sequence). The sequencing input was peripheral blood. The origin of this receptor is an elderly man with acute or convalescent COVID-19. The J gene is TRBJ2-7, the V gene TRBV19; TRBD2 is a possible D gene (5 bases). The CDR3 protein is CASSSPGAVTYEQYF. The CDR3 nucleotides read TGTGCCAGTAGTAGCCCCGGAGCGGTTACCTACGAGCAGTACTTC.